The entry below gives a single T cell receptor beta chain sequence along with its context. The antigen is not known. The sample originates from a study of vaccination effects on CD4 cells after COVID-19. Study information: The post-vaccine samples were taken, at the median, 72 days after the second dose.

Expansion of antigen-specific CD4+ T cells with viral peptide pools was carried out by the ViraFEST assay before sequencing. CD4+ T cell isolation took place after 10 days of culture. Either the mRNA-1273 or the BNT162b2 vaccine was given to participants as two doses. According to the study, vaccine recipients showed no prior SARS-CoV-2 infection and negative nucleocapsid antibodies. It was with about 9.3 IU/ml IL-2 and around 10 ug/ml peptides that 1.5 million to 2.5 million PBMC per well were cultured. Libraries were prepared by immunoSEQ multiplex PCR; TCRdb keeps only in-frame clonotypes and omits some of them. The table lists some 30,000 clones, around 86% of them singletons. Study conclusions and caveats: There was marked clonal contraction among infection- and vaccine-induced clones late after vaccination.

Germline loops: CDR1 SGHTA, CDR2 FQGNSA. J lost 1 base, V lost 3 bases, and 3 bases had no gene match. The CDR3 length is 15 residues. The sequence was collected from a human donor who received a COVID-19 vaccine. Some clones in this sample may be carry-over from other donors' samples. The sequencing here drew on CD4+ T cells from PBMCs cultured with SARS-CoV-2 spike peptides, taken after COVID-19 vaccination. The chain has TRBV7-2 and TRBJ2-3; 8 bases map to TRBD1. CDR3 residues: CASSFSGGGTDTQYF. The DNA of the CDR3 is TGTGCCAGCAGCTTCTCAGGGGGCGGCACAGATACGCAGTATTTT.